The source of this T cell receptor (beta chain) is a study of T cell responses to AZD1222 COVID-19 vaccine. General study results and limits: Among vaccine-associated CD4 TCRs, coverage spanned spike, with dominance at 160-218 and 743-854. Only 6 or 7 AZD1222 recipients tested seropositive at baseline. Repertoires were obtained solely post-peak T cell response. Epitopes outside B.1.351 and B.1.1.7 mutated regions reportedly drew nearly half of spike TCRs.

The germline V and J ends were trimmed by 4 bases and 0 bases, with 17 bases remaining between them. The CDR3 consists of 18 residues. Germline lookup yields CDR1 SGHRS and CDR2 YFSETQ. Measured with immunoSEQ multiplex PCR; TCRdb has only the in-frame clones, and not every one. The table shows about 130,000 clones, with around 90% occurring only once. A word on this clone: The antigen remains unidentified.

The V gene is TRBV5-1, the J gene TRBJ2-6; a weak D match, TRBD2 (6 bases). This sequence was found in an adult in good health. Material: peripheral blood, obtained on day 0 of AZD1222 vaccination. The CDR3: CASSAKGLSLSGANVLTF. The CDR3 nucleotides read TGCGCCAGCAGCGCGAAGGGACTTTCCCTCTCTGGGGCCAACGTCCTGACTTTC.